This TCR beta chain was sequenced for a study of blood T cell repertoires in COVID-19 (dated by TCRdb to 2018 to 2020). About the investigation overall: The collaborator samples originated in the United States, Italy and Spain and spanned the acute and convalescent phases of COVID-19. The material from the prospective study consisted of cDNA or gDNA derived from T cells, B-cell-depleted T cells, or PBMCs. Subjects who had been exposed to COVID-19, were actively infected with it, or had recovered from it provided the deeply sampled blood TCRbeta repertoires that made up the dataset. A freely available public database, intended as a resource for researchers studying the immune response to SARS-CoV-2, is where the repertoires were released. Samples came from the ongoing ImmuneRACE study (first 160 participants) plus 1,254 subjects from 6 global collaborators. The sample metadata nearly always contained a de-identified subject ID, COVID-19 status, age in years and sex. HLA class I and class II types, where available, came from metadata supplied by the sample provider rather than from assay-based typing. Results the study describes overall, beyond this receptor: The quantity of clinical and demographic metadata differed by source and by participant and was supplied without curation.

TCRbeta CDR3 regions were amplified from genomic DNA by means of the immunoSEQ Assay, a bias-controlled multiplex PCR. The paper's processing steps were these. The number of nucleated cells in each sample was estimated by amplification of reference gene primers within the assay. To quantify the absolute abundance of each unique TCRbeta CDR3 rearrangement, sequence reads were collapsed and filtered. For each sample, productive Simpson clonality was calculated by taking the square root of Simpson's diversity index across productive rearrangements. This is the immuneACCESS table as TCRdb keeps it, with only in-frame sequences that have V and J called. A part of the clones is gone; compared with another copy, unresolved V genes explain less than half, and the rest is unexplained. D and trimming come from the DNA, and the V and J calls and clone size come from that table. The sample contains over 10,000 clones, around three quarters of them found a single time. Of the sample, 5% to 7.5% falls within the top ten clones.

One collaborating source in Seattle enrolled patients during active infection and followed them longitudinally through the course of disease. Each collaborating institution followed its own protocols to collect whole blood in K2EDTA tubes. For TCRbeta analysis, collaborator samples were shipped as frozen whole blood, as isolated PBMCs, or as DNA extracted from either sample type. A word on this clone: The clone's antigen remains unknown. No qualities accompany the bases; no much larger clone lies one base away.

The CDR1 and CDR2 encoded by the germline V gene are SGHAT and FQNNGV. V drops 0 bases and J drops 0 bases, leaving 9 bases in between. Measured from the cysteine to the phenylalanine, the CDR3 is 15 residues long. The sequence is cut down to CDR3 DNA, 45 bases in frame from base 1. The receptor's source is a man in his sixties with COVID-19, enrolled during active disease. Recombination connected TRBV11-2 to TRBJ2-7, with an unclear D gene assignment. Sequenced: peripheral blood. The nucleotide sequence reads as follows: TGTGCCAGCAGCTTAGAAGTCACTACCTCCTACGAGCAGTACTTC. This translates into CASSLEVTTSYEQYF.